This passage covers 23 T cell receptor beta chains from one sample sequenced in a study of Ad26.COV2.S vaccination and SARS-CoV-2 variants. Indicated treatment: approximately 18 received Ad26.COV2.S at low or high dose, single or two shots; several received placebo; per-sample allocation not given. Sampling occurred on day 63 after the first vaccine or placebo injection. Repertoires were generated with immunoSEQ multiplex PCR, while TCRdb's copy carries only in-frame clones and drops some. The table lists 200,000 to 300,000 clones, roughly 88% of them singletons. The specimen comprised peripheral blood, sampled in a trial of Ad26.COV2.S vaccine versus placebo. Source of these receptors: a person between 18 and 65 years old who received the Ad26.COV2.S COVID-19 vaccine or a placebo.

The chain employs TRBV27 and TRBJ2-1; 14 bases fit TRBD2. J gave up 7 bases and V 7 bases, and 6 bases lay outside the gene matches. The germline V gene has CDR1 MNHEY and CDR2 SMNVEV (reference sequence). There are 15 residues in the CDR3. The CDR3 DNA follows: TGTGCCAGCACCTTGACTAGCGGGGGGGGAAATGAGCAGTTCTTC. Protein: CASTLTSGGGNEQFF.

In its sample, this clone was seen once. The chain couples TRBV5-5 to TRBJ2-7, with D unresolved. Per germline, CDR1 SGHKS and CDR2 YYEKEE (reference sequence). The CDR3 has 17 residues. V gave up 0 bases and J gave up 0 bases, with 16 bases separating them. CDR3 protein: CASSLAPRPISSYEQYF. CDR3 nucleotide sequence: TGTGCCAGCAGCTTGGCTCCCAGACCCATCTCCTCCTACGAGCAGTACTTC.

The chain recombines TRBV25-1 with TRBJ2-5, with D possibly being TRBD1 or TRBD2 (5 bases each). CDR1 and CDR2 (germline): MGHDK, SYGVNS. This CDR3 contains 14 residues. V lost 1 base to trimming and J lost 4 bases, with 10 bases between them. In DNA form, the CDR3 reads TGTGCCAGCAGTGAATTGGGACCGTCAGAGACCCAGTACTTC. Residues: CASSELGPSETQYF.

The chain is built from TRBV9 and TRBJ2-3, with 14 bases fitting TRBD2. V lost 0 bases, J lost 2 bases, and 8 bases stayed unmatched. This CDR3 spans 19 amino acids. The germline V gene has CDR1 SGDLS and CDR2 YYNGEE. The CDR3 reads CASSVATSGRGSLTDTQYF. CDR3 DNA sequence: TGTGCCAGCAGCGTAGCGACTAGCGGGAGGGGAAGTCTCACAGATACGCAGTATTTT.

This sequence joins TRBV6-5 and TRBJ2-7, with 11 bases matching TRBD1. CDR1 MNHEY and CDR2 SVGAGI come from the germline V gene. Losses at the gene ends were 8 bases for V and 5 bases for J; bases not matched to a gene: 11. The CDR3 length is 15 residues. The DNA for the CDR3 is TGTGCCAGCGGCTCGCCGGGACAGGGGGAAAACGAGCAGTACTTC. This gives the protein CASGSPGQGENEQYF.

The chain combines TRBV4-3 with TRBJ2-2, with unresolved D. The germline gives CDR1 LGHNA, CDR2 YSLEER. This CDR3 region has 13 residues. V gave up 2 bases and J gave up 6 bases, with 7 bases separating them. Here the CDR3 reads CASSQTKAGELFF. DNA of the CDR3: TGCGCCAGCAGCCAAACCAAGGCCGGGGAGCTGTTTTTT.

The V call is TRBV6-5, the J call TRBJ2-2; 10 bases are a match to TRBD2. Trimming took 6 bases from V and 4 from J; bases not matched to a gene: 2. The CDR3 contains 14 residues. In germline, CDR1 is MNHEY, CDR2 SVGAGI. The CDR3 bases are TGTGCCAGCAGAAGACTAGCGGGCACCGGGGAGCTGTTTTTT. It yields the protein CASRRLAGTGELFF.

The rearrangement links TRBV19 to TRBJ2-7; unclear D gene. Germline V gene data show CDR1 as LNHDA and CDR2 as SQIVND (reference sequence). Trimming took off 6 bases at V and 5 bases at J, with 8 bases between the two ends. The CDR3 is made up of 11 amino acids. The CDR3 nucleotides read TGTGCCAGTAGCGCCAAAGACGAGCAGTACTTC. Protein sequence: CASSAKDEQYF.

J is TRBJ2-2 and V is TRBV7-2; TRBD2 matches at 8 bases. The CDR3 is 16 amino acids. Germline V gene sequence: CDR1 SGHTA, CDR2 FQGNSA. The V segment lost 1 base and the J segment 7 bases; nucleotides outside the gene matches: 8. Here the CDR3 DNA reads TGTGCCAGCAGCTTAGTAGGGACTAGAATCCTCGGGGAGCTGTTTTTT. This encodes CASSLVGTRILGELFF.

This clone was picked up one time. This chain joins TRBV7-9 and TRBJ1-2; D is undetermined. This CDR3 comprises 13 residues. Trimming removed 1 base at V and 2 bases at J, with 5 bases between. Germline assignment: CDR1 SEHNR and CDR2 FQNEAQ (reference sequence). The CDR3 loop is CASSLGGNYGYTF. The CDR3 DNA reads as TGTGCCAGCAGCTTAGGAGGGAACTATGGCTACACCTTC.

The chain recombines TRBV9 with TRBJ2-7; D gene uncertain. The V gene lost 0 bases and the J gene lost 3 bases, with 16 bases spanning the gap. The CDR3 loop spans 16 amino acids. CDR1 and CDR2 (germline): SGDLS, YYNGEE. For the CDR3, the DNA is TGTGCCAGCAGCGTAGGGGCGGAAGCTAGGATCTACGAGCAGTACTTC. This codes for CASSVGAEARIYEQYF.

The V gene is TRBV11-3, the J gene TRBJ2-2; unclear D gene. The CDR3 spans 14 residues. Germline V CDR1 and CDR2: SGHNT, YENEEA. V lost 5 bases, J lost 1 base, and 8 bases lay in between. This chain's CDR3 is CASSLSGNTGELFF. DNA for the CDR3: TGTGCCAGCAGCCTCTCAGGGAACACCGGGGAGCTGTTTTTT.

This chain connects TRBV19 to TRBJ1-5; D gene unclear. Trimming shortened V by 9 bases and J by 3 bases, and 6 bases separated the two germline ends. This CDR3 contains 11 residues. CDR1 is LNHDA, CDR2 SQIVND, per germline (reference sequence). The CDR3 DNA sequence: TGTGCCAGCGGCCTCAATCAGCCCCAGCATTTT. The encoded protein is CASGLNQPQHF.

This clone occurred once. The chain joins TRBV19 to TRBJ2-4; 7 bases fit TRBD1. CDR1 and CDR2 (germline): LNHDA, SQIVND (reference sequence). This CDR3 is 15 amino acids long. J gave up 4 bases and V 5 bases, and 8 bases lay outside the gene matches. The chain's CDR3 is CASSPLRGKKNIQYF. CDR3 DNA: TGTGCCAGTAGTCCACTCAGGGGGAAAAAAAACATTCAGTACTTC.

The chain has TRBV19 and TRBJ1-1, with 7 positions matching TRBD1. CDR1 LNHDA and CDR2 SQIVND come from the germline V gene (reference sequence). With 4 bases clipped from V and 2 bases from J, the junction kept 7 bases outside the gene matches. The CDR3 is 15 residues long. As DNA, the CDR3 is TGTGCCAGTAGTAGGTGGGACAGACCCAACACTGAAGCTTTCTTT. It encodes CASSRWDRPNTEAFF.

The rearrangement links TRBV3-1 (or the pseudogene TRBV3-2) to TRBJ2-1; the D gene is possibly TRBD2 (5 bases). V was trimmed by 1 base and J by 7 bases, leaving 11 bases between them. This CDR3 is built from 14 residues. CDR1 and CDR2 (germline): LGHDT, YNNKEL (reference sequence). Here the CDR3 DNA reads TGTGCCAGCAGCCAAGCCGCTACTAGAAATGAGCAGTTCTTC. Translation: CASSQAATRNEQFF.

CDR3 DNA sequence: TGTGCCAGCAGCCCGCCGGGACAGGGTGTCGGGGAGCTGTTTTTT. Its protein product is CASSPPGQGVGELFF. The chain has TRBV7-2 and TRBJ2-2; the match to TRBD1 covers 9 bases. V trimming: 5 bases; J trimming: 7 bases; junction bases outside the gene matches: 8. CDR3 length: 15 amino acids. CDR1 SGHTA and CDR2 FQGNSA come from the germline V gene.

The V gene is TRBV5-1, the J gene TRBJ2-7; the match to TRBD1 covers 10 bases. CDR1 and CDR2 from the germline V gene are SGHRS and YFSETQ. V lost 5 bases to trimming and J lost 5 bases; unmatched junction nucleotides: 7. This CDR3 has 14 amino acids. The CDR3, as DNA: TGCGCCAGCAGAGCGACAGGGGGCCTAGACGAGCAGTACTTC. Protein sequence: CASRATGGLDEQYF.

In this sample, this clone turned up once. The chain uses TRBV5-6 and TRBJ1-5; TRBD1 matches at 11 bases. The junction had 7 bases not matched to a gene; V was cut back by 4 bases and J by 1 base. The CDR3 is 17 amino acids. Looked up from germline, CDR1 is SGHDT and CDR2 is YYEEEE. The CDR3 loop is CASSVDRGRASNQPQHF. The CDR3 DNA reads TGTGCCAGCAGCGTGGACAGGGGGCGTGCGAGCAATCAGCCCCAGCATTTT.

The rearrangement links TRBV14 to TRBJ2-7, with D hard to call. V lost 1 base to trimming and J lost 6 bases, with 10 bases between them. This CDR3 is 13 amino acids long. Looked up from germline, CDR1 is SGHDN and CDR2 is FVKESK. The chain's CDR3 is CASSQVGYREQYF. DNA of the CDR3: TGTGCCAGCAGCCAAGTCGGCTACCGCGAGCAGTACTTC.

The chain is built from TRBV28 and TRBJ2-3; D is undetermined. V was trimmed by 2 bases and J by 0 bases, leaving 9 bases between them. There are 15 residues in the CDR3. Germline V gene data show CDR1 as MDHEN and CDR2 as SYDVKM. The CDR3, as DNA: TGTGCCAGCAGTTTAAACCCAGCTAGCACAGATACGCAGTATTTT. It specifies CASSLNPASTDTQYF. The variable domain in full, completed from reference TRBV28 and TRBJ2-3, reads DVKVTQSSRYLVKRTGEKVFLECVQDMDHENMFWYRQDPGLGLRLIYFSYDVKMKEKGDIPEGYSVSREKKERFSLILESASTNQTSMYLCASSLNPASTDTQYFGPGTRLTVL.

The chain links TRBV29-1 to TRBJ2-1; 8 bases map to TRBD2. The CDR3 consists of 15 residues. Germline V gene data show CDR1 as SQVTM and CDR2 as ANQGSEA. V lost 2 bases, J lost 5 bases, and 8 bases stayed unmatched. The CDR3 loop is CSVELVLAAHNEQFF. CDR3 in DNA: TGCAGCGTTGAATTAGTACTAGCGGCCCACAATGAGCAGTTCTTC.

CDR3 sequence reads: CATSPRGHQETQYF. As DNA, the CDR3 is TGTGCCACCAGTCCTCGGGGCCATCAAGAGACCCAGTACTTC. The chain has TRBV24-1 and TRBJ2-5, with D possibly called TRBD1 or TRBD2 (5 bases each). The V gene's germline CDR1 is KGHDR and CDR2 SFDVKD. CDR3 length: 14 residues. V was clipped by 6 bases and J by 2 bases, with 12 bases between them.